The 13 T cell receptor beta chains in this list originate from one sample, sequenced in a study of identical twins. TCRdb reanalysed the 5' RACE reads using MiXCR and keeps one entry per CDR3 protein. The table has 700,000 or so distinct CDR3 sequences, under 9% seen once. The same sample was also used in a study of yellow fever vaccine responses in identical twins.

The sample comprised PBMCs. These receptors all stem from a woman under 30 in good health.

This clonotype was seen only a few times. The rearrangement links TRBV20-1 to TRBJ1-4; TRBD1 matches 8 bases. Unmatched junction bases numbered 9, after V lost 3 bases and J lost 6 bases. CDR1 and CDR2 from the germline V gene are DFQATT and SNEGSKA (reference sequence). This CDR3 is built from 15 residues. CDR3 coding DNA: TGCAGTGCTAGGTTAAAGGGGACAGGCGATGAAAAACTGTTTTTT. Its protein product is CSARLKGTGDEKLFF.

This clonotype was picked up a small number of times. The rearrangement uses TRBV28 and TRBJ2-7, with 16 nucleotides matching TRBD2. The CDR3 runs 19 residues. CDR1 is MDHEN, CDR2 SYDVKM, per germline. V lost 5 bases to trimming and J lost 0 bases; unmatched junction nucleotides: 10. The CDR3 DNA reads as TGTGCCAGCAGTCCCGCCGGGACTAGCGGGAGGGGAGACTCCTACGAGCAGTACTTC. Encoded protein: CASSPAGTSGRGDSYEQYF.

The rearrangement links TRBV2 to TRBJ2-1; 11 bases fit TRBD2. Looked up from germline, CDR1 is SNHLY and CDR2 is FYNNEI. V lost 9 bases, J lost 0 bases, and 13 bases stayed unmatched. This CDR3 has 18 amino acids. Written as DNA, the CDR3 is TGTGCCAGTTACACCGGGACTAGCGGTCAGAGCTCCTACAATGAGCAGTTCTTC. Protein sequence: CASYTGTSGQSSYNEQFF.

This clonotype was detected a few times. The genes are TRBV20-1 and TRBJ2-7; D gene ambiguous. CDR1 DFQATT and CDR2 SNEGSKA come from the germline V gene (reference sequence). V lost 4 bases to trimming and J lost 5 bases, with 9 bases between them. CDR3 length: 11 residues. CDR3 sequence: CSAKIFDEQYF. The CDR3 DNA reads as TGCAGTGCTAAGATCTTTGACGAGCAGTACTTC.

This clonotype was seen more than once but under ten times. This CDR3 is CSARGLLPGELFF. For the CDR3, the DNA is TGCAGTGCCCGGGGACTCCTCCCCGGGGAGCTGTTTTTT. V is TRBV20-1 and J is TRBJ2-2; the D gene is possibly TRBD2 (6 bases). The CDR3 contains 13 residues. V lost 6 bases and J lost 6, with 14 bases in between. CDR1 and CDR2 (germline): DFQATT, SNEGSKA (reference sequence).

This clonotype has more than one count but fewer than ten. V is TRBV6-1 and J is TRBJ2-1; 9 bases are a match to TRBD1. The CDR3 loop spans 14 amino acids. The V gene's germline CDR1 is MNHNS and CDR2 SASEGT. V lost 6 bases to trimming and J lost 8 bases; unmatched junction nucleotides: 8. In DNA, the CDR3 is TGTGCCAGCAGCCGGGACAGGGATTCCCATGAGCAGTTCTTC. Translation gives CASSRDRDSHEQFF.

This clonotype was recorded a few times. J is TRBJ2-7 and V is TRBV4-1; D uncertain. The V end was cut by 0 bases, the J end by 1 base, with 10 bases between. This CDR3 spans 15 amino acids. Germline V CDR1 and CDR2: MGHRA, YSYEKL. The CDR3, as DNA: TGCGCCAGCAGCCAAGATGGAGCGAGTTCCTACGAGCAGTACTTC. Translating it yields CASSQDGASSYEQYF.

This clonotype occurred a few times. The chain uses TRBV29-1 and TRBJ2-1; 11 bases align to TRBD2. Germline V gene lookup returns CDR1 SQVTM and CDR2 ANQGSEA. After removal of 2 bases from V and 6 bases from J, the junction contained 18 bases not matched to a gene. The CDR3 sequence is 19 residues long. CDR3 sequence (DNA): TGCAGCGTTGAATTTTATCCGACATCCACTAGCGGGAGCATCAATGAGCAGTTCTTC. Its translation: CSVEFYPTSTSGSINEQFF.

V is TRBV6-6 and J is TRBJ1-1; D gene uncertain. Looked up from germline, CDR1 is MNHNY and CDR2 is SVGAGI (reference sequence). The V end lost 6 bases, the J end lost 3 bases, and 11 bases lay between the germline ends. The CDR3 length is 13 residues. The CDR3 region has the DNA TGTGCCAGCAGCATGACCTGGGACACTGAAGCTTTCTTT. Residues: CASSMTWDTEAFF.

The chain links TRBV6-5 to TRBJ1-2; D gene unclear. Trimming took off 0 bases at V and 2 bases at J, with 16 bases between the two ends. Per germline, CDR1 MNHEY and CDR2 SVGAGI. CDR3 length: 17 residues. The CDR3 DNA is TGTGCCAGCAGTTACTCGAGAGGATTTACTTCGAACTATGGCTACACCTTC. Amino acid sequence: CASSYSRGFTSNYGYTF.

CDR3 bases: TGTGCCAGCAGCTTAAGACAGCGGACTAGCGGGTACAATGAGCAGTTCTTC. Translating gives CASSLRQRTSGYNEQFF. The chain couples TRBV11-3 to TRBJ2-1, with 11 bases fitting TRBD2. V dropped 2 bases and J dropped 4; count of bases not matched to a gene: 7. CDR3 size: 17 residues. Germline V CDR1 and CDR2: SGHNT, YENEEA.

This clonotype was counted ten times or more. As DNA, the CDR3 is TGTGCCAGCAGCCCCAAATCCGATACGCAGTATTTT. Protein sequence: CASSPKSDTQYF. V is TRBV7-2 and J is TRBJ2-3; D not certain. Trimming stripped 5 bases from V and 6 bases from J, with 9 bases between. From germline, CDR1 is SGHTA and CDR2 FQGNSA. The CDR3 spans 12 residues.

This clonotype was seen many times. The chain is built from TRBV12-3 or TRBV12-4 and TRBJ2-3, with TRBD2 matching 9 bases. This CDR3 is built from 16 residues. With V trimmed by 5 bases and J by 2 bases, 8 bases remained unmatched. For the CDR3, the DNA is TGTGCCAGCAGTCTGGAGCGGGGGGTTAACACAGATACGCAGTATTTT. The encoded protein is CASSLERGVNTDTQYF.